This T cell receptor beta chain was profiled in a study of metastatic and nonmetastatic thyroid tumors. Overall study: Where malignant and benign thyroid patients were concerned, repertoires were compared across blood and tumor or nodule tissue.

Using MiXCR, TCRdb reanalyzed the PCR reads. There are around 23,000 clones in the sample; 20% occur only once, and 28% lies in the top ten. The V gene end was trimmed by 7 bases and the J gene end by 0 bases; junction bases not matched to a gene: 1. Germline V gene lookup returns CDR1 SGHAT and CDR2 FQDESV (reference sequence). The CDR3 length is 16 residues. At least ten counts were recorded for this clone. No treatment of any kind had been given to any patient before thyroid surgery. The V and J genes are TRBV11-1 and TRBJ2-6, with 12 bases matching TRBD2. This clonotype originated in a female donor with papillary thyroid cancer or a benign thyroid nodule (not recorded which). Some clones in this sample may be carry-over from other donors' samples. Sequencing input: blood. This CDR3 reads CASILAGGSGANVLTF. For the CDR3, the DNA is TGTGCCAGCATACTAGCGGGGGGCTCTGGGGCCAACGTCCTGACTTTC. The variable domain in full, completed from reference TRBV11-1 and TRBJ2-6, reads EAEVAQSPRYKITEKSQAVAFWCDPISGHATLYWYRQILGQGPELLVQFQDESVVDDSQLPKDRFSAERLKGVDSTLKIQPAELGDSAMYLCASILAGGSGANVLTFGAGSRLTVL.